This TCR beta chain derives from a study of blood T cell repertoires in COVID-19. Whole-study context: PBMCs, B-cell-depleted T cells, or T cells were the source of the cDNA or gDNA that made up the material.

The CDR3 covers 12 residues. Per the germline V gene, CDR1 is SQVTM and CDR2 is ANQGSEA. Trimming took off 4 bases at V and 10 bases at J, with 13 bases between the two ends. Generated by immunoSEQ multiplex PCR, the TCRdb table keeps only in-frame clones and is missing some. The sample holds about 190,000 clones, roughly nine tenths seen once. The TCR comes from a man aged 25 to 40 with acute or convalescent COVID-19. The sequenced sample was peripheral blood. The chain is built from TRBV29-1 and TRBJ1-4; the D gene is possibly TRBD1 (6 bases). CDR3 sequence reads: CSVGGHLGKLFF. In nucleotides, the CDR3 is TGCAGCGTTGGGGGACATCTGGGAAAACTGTTTTTT.